A selection of T cell receptor beta chains follows, all from one sample in a study of shared clonotypes between healthy human individuals. Data came from immunoSEQ multiplex PCR; TCRdb stores just in-frame clones and leaves some out. Of around 1.9 million clones listed, approximately 92% are singletons. The source material was naive CD8+ T cells from PBMCs. The origin of the receptors is a man younger than 35 in good health. Some clones in this sample may be carry-over from other donors' samples. Each CDR3 is given with its conserved first and last residue. A D gene is named only where the DNA matches it firmly. Some rows have no size entry. The others give once, few or many, or a class for an expanded clone.

>TRBD1|-|TRBV2|TRBJ2-3
CAGFDRDSTDTQYF
TGTGCCGGTTTCGACAGGGATAGCACAGATACGCAGTATTTT
>-|-|TRBV10-3|TRBJ1-1
CAISDRGQTEAFF
TGTGCCATCAGTGACCGGGGGCAAACTGAAGCTTTCTTT
>-|-|TRBV6-6|TRBJ1-1
CASSSEGYGTEAFF
TGTGCCAGCAGTTCGGAGGGGTATGGCACTGAAGCTTTCTTT
>TRBD2|-|TRBV5-4|TRBJ2-7
CASSFSGGSYEQYF
TGTGCCAGCAGCTTTAGCGGGGGCTCCTACGAGCAGTACTTC
>-|-|TRBV7-2|TRBJ2-3
CASSLGWIEGDTQYF
TGTGCCAGCAGCTTAGGGTGGATCGAAGGGGATACGCAGTATTTT
>TRBD2|-|TRBV11-2|TRBJ2-3
CASSLEVYSGSGTDTQYF
TGTGCCAGCAGCTTAGAGGTCTATAGCGGGAGTGGCACAGATACGCAGTATTTT
>-|-|TRBV29-1|TRBJ2-1
CSVPLGIGKSEQFF
TGCAGCGTCCCCTTGGGGATAGGGAAGTCTGAGCAGTTCTTC
>-|-|TRBV25-1|TRBJ1-3
CATGVSGNTIYF
TGTGCAACGGGGGTCTCTGGAAACACCATATATTTT
>-|-|TRBV7-6|TRBJ2-1
CASSLQPNEQFF
TGTGCCAGCAGCTTGCAGCCGAATGAGCAGTTCTTC
>TRBD2|once|TRBV27|TRBJ2-1
CASSFILAGDNEQFF
TGTGCCAGCAGTTTTATACTAGCGGGGGACAATGAGCAGTTCTTC
>-|-|TRBV7-9|TRBJ2-1
CASSQNEQFF
TGTGCCAGCAGCCAGAATGAGCAGTTCTTC
>-|-|TRBV27|TRBJ2-7
CASGRVGGSYEQYF
TGTGCCAGCGGTAGGGTGGGGGGCTCCTACGAGCAGTACTTC
>TRBD1|-|TRBV27|TRBJ2-1
CASSPPGQGANEQFF
TGTGCCAGCAGTCCCCCGGGACAGGGGGCCAATGAGCAGTTCTTC
>-|-|TRBV27|TRBJ2-6
CASSLKVGLAGANVLTF
TGTGCCAGCAGTTTAAAGGTCGGTCTGGCGGGGGCCAACGTCCTGACTTTC
>-|-|TRBV28|TRBJ2-3
CASRQGSSTDTQYF
TGTGCCAGCAGGCAGGGTTCTAGCACAGATACGCAGTATTTT
>-|-|TRBV27|TRBJ2-2
CASSLQGAVKGELFF
TGTGCCAGCAGTTTACAGGGAGCGGTGAAAGGGGAGCTGTTTTTT
>-|-|TRBV15|TRBJ1-2
CATTGRTNYGYTF
TGTGCCACCACGGGCAGGACTAACTATGGCTACACCTTC
>-|-|TRBV9|TRBJ1-4
CASSVSGAGEKLFF
TGTGCCAGCAGCGTCTCAGGGGCGGGTGAAAAACTGTTTTTT
>-|-|TRBV4-1|TRBJ1-4
CASSQDARSGEKLFF
TGCGCCAGCAGCCAAGACGCCCGCAGTGGTGAAAAACTGTTTTTT
>TRBD1|-|TRBV15|TRBJ1-2
CATSSTDRDIYGYTF
TGTGCCACCAGCAGTACGGACAGGGACATCTATGGCTACACCTTC